Listed below are T cell receptor beta chains from one sample, sequenced in a study of T cell repertoires in cytomegalovirus infection. TCRdb fed the reads into MiXCR, producing one record per CDR3 protein. The data hold 150,000 to 200,000 distinct CDR3 sequences, with approximately 15% observed a single time. The sequenced material came from PBMCs. The receptors were gathered from a human donor in good health (CMV status not recorded). Some clones in this sample may be carry-over from other donors' samples. Both conserved end residues are part of each CDR3. D genes are given only for firm matches. The size of a clone is reported for some rows only, either as once, few or many, or as a class for expanded clones.

>many|TRBV7-9|TRBD1|TRBJ1-3
TGTGCCAGCAGCTCGGACAGGGTGGGGTCAGCTGGAAACACCATATATTTT
CASSSDRVGSAGNTIYF
>.|TRBV2|.|TRBJ1-1
TGTGCCAGCAGTGAAGCGCGGACGGGGGTTGAAGCTTTCTTT
CASSEARTGVEAFF
>few|TRBV5-4|TRBD1|TRBJ2-7
TGTGCCAGCAGCTCGGACAGGGAGTACGAGCAGTACTTC
CASSSDREYEQYF
>many|TRBV11-3|.|TRBJ2-5
TGTGCCAGCAGCTTAGGGGCAGCCGGAGAGACCCAGTACTTC
CASSLGAAGETQYF
>.|TRBV2|.|TRBJ1-5
TGTGCCAGCAGGGCAAACCGGGACGCCAAAAATCAGCCCCAGCATTTT
CASRANRDAKNQPQHF
>few|TRBV7-2|.|TRBJ1-2
TGTGCCAGCAGCTCTCGGGGGGTTGGCTACACCTTC
CASSSRGVGYTF
>few|TRBV13|TRBD1|TRBJ1-1
TGTGCCAGCAGCTTAGGGGGACAGGAAGTGTTGTACACTGAAGCTTTCTTT
CASSLGGQEVLYTEAFF
>many|TRBV6-2/TRBV6-3|TRBD2|TRBJ2-7
TGTGCCAGCAGTTACAGAGGGACTAGCGGGTCCGAGCAGTACTTC
CASSYRGTSGSEQYF
>few|TRBV12-3/TRBV12-4|.|TRBJ2-3
TGTGCCAGCAGGTTAAATAGCGCAGATACGCAGTATTTT
CASRLNSADTQYF
>few|TRBV6-2/TRBV6-3|.|TRBJ2-1
TGTGCCAGCAGTTCCGGGGCCTACAATGAGCAGTTCTTC
CASSSGAYNEQFF
>few|TRBV20-1|TRBD2|TRBJ2-7
TGCAGTGCAACCGGGACTAGCGGATATTACGAGCAGTACTTC
CSATGTSGYYEQYF
>many|TRBV7-8|.|TRBJ2-7
TGTGCCAGCAGCCCCGTCGCGTTCTCCTACGAGCAGTACTTC
CASSPVAFSYEQYF
>few|TRBV2|.|TRBJ1-4
TGTGCCAGCAGCGCCATGGGGGCAACTAATGAAAAACTGTTTTTT
CASSAMGATNEKLFF
>few|TRBV20-1|.|TRBJ2-1
TGCAGTGCTAGCCCCCATCGGGGTATTGAGCAGTTCTTC
CSASPHRGIEQFF
>.|TRBV7-2|.|TRBJ2-2
TGTGCCAGCAGCTTTATTGGGGCCGGGGAGCTGTTTTTT
CASSFIGAGELFF
>many|TRBV7-6|TRBD1|TRBJ1-1
TGTGCCAGCAGCTTAGCCGGGACAGGGGAAGCTTTCTTT
CASSLAGTGEAFF
>.|TRBV7-2|.|TRBJ2-7
TGTGCCAGCAGATCCTTTCAAGGAGTCAGGGAGCAGTACTTC
CASRSFQGVREQYF
>few|TRBV28|TRBD2|TRBJ2-7
TGTGCCAGCAGCTCACTAGCGGCTCTCCACGAGCAGTACTTC
CASSSLAALHEQYF
>.|TRBV18|.|TRBJ2-3
TGTGCCAGCTCACCAAAGGGAGATACGCAGTATTTT
CASSPKGDTQYF
>.|TRBV6-6|.|TRBJ1-2
TGTGCCAGCAGTCAGGACGGAAACTATGGCTACACCTTC
CASSQDGNYGYTF
>few|TRBV7-2|.|TRBJ2-7
TGTGCCAGCAGCCGGACAGCCACCGTCTACGAGCAGTACTTC
CASSRTATVYEQYF
>many|TRBV7-2|.|TRBJ1-2
TGTGCCAGCAGCCCCCTCCGGGGTACGGGAGGGGCTAACTATGGCTACACCTTC
CASSPLRGTGGANYGYTF